This TCR beta chain was identified in a study of T cell changes during pregnancy in multiple sclerosis (dated by TCRdb to the late 2010s). General notes on the study: In women with multiple sclerosis, the researchers looked at how the T cell repertoire shifted as pregnancy progressed.

The method was the immunoSEQ multiplex PCR assay. TCRdb carries this immuneACCESS record with in-frame sequences only. Its versions omit some clonotypes, under half of them owing to an unresolved V gene in the studies checked, with the rest unexplained. The sample table contains about 35,000 clones; only one count was recorded for 85% to 90% of them. In total, the top ten clones hold roughly 3.5% of the sample. A note on this clone: Its target antigen remains unknown. Base-call qualities are not available, and no considerably larger clone is one nucleotide away.

This material consisted of CD8+ T cells from peripheral blood mononuclear cells, taken in the third trimester of pregnancy. The receptor's source is a female donor with multiple sclerosis, enrolled in a pregnancy study.

In nucleotides, the sequence is TGTGCCACCAGCAGAGATCGACCAAGCGGGCAAGAGACCCAGTACTTC. Its protein is CATSRDRPSGQETQYF. The V and J genes are TRBV15 and TRBJ2-5, with a weak D call of TRBD2 (6 bases match). At the junction V is shortened by 0 bases and J by 2 bases, with 13 bases in between. The CDR3 sequence holds 16 residues, the cysteine and phenylalanine included. Only the CDR3 part of the read is kept: 48 bases, read in frame from the first base. CDR1 and CDR2 are read off the germline V gene (reference sequence) as LNHNV and YYDKDF.